This T cell receptor (beta chain) originates from a study of T cells in Graves' hyperthyroidism and ophthalmopathy. This clonotype was seen at least ten times. Trimming shortened V by 5 bases and J by 15 bases, and 17 bases separated the two germline ends. The CDR3 covers 13 residues. Germline V gene data show CDR1 as MDHEN and CDR2 as SYDVKM. Using RNA transcripts as the source, TCR beta CDR3 regions were amplified. TCR CDR3 underwent first-round RT-PCR with the HTBI primer set. TCRdb itself ran the multiplex PCR reads through MiXCR, one entry per CDR3 protein. Of about 290,000 distinct CDR3 sequences in the sample, over 15% were seen once.

The receptor comes from a woman in her sixties with Graves' ophthalmopathy. The material sequenced was blood. The chain combines TRBV28 with TRBJ1-6, with D unresolved. This chain's CDR3 is CASSLGAPSLLHF. CDR3 DNA sequence: TGTGCCAGCAGTCTGGGTGCCCCAAGCCTCCTCCACTTT.